This T cell receptor beta chain was recorded in a study of T-cell memory formation after mild COVID-19. Findings and limits, study-wide: Contracting clones, day 15 to 85, had balanced CD4/CD8, and later expanders favored CD4+. Pre-infection memory harbored some responding clones, suggesting cross-reactive memory joined.

Barcoded TCR alpha and TCR beta cDNA libraries with UMIs came from 5'RACE using constant-segment primers. TCRdb independently ran MiXCR on the 5' RACE reads; one entry per CDR3 protein. The repertoire holds roughly 250,000 distinct CDR3 sequences, with about a sixth as singletons. This clonotype has more than one count but fewer than ten. What it binds is not known. From germline, CDR1 is SGHRS and CDR2 YFSETQ. This CDR3 contains 15 residues. Trimming stripped 7 bases from V and 4 bases from J, with 20 bases between. This clonotype was sampled from a man aged 18-30 years who had mild COVID-19 (a few samples of this study predate the infection). Cell type and time point are not known. The material sequenced was PBMCs or a T cell subset sorted from them (not recorded which). This chain links TRBV5-1 with TRBJ1-2; TRBD1 might be the D (6 bases). This chain's CDR3 is CASSANTGRSYGYTF. The CDR3 nucleotides are TGCGCCAGCTCGGCTAACACAGGGCGGTCCTATGGCTACACCTTC.